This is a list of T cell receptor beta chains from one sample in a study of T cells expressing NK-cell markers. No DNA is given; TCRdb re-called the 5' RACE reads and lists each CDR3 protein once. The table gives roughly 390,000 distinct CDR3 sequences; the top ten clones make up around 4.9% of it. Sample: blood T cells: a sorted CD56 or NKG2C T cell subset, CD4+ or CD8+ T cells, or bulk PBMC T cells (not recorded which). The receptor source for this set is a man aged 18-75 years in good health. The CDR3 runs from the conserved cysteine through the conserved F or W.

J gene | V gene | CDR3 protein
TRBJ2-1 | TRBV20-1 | CSARSQEKQFF
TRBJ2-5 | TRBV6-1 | CASKRGGFQETQYF
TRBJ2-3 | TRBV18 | CASSRGSSGADTQYF
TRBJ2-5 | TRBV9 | CASSSEGALYLQETQYF
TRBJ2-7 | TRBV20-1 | CSARALDRNFYEQYF
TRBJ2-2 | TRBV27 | CASSFSTAATGELFF
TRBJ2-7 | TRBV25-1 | CASSEGPTYEQYF
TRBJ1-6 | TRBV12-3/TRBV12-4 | CASSAAGGGSPLHF
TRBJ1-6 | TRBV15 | CATSGDRGISPLHF
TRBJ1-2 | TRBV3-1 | CASSQDRRAVFGYTF
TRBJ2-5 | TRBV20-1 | CSAEGQGIATQYF
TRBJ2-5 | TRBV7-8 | CASSTSTGGTQYF
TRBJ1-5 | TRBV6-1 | CASSKQKGANQPQHF
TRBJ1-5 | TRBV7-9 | CASSPRHLDQPQHF
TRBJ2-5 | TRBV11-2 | CASSLDHGRRGETQYF
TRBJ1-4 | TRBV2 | CASSLDRSGEKLFF
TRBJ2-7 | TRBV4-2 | CASSQDGQGKQYF
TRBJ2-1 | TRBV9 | CASSVVGSGGTEFF
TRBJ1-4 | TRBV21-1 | CASSRETGGDDNEKLFF
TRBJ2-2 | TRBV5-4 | CASSFNYGELFF
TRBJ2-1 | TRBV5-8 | CASSSRTPGIEQFF
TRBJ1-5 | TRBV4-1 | CASRHTTRERGQPQHF
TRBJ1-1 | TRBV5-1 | CASRNYQGHTEAFF
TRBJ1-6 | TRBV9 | CASSVNVQNNSPLHF
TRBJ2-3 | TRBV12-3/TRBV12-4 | CASSRTSGVTDTQYF
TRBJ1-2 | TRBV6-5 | CASSYSGGGRGYTF
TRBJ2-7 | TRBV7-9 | CASSPNRGLTYEQYF
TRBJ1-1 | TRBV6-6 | CASSSVGLEAFF
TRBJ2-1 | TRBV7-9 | CASSWRLLGNEQFF
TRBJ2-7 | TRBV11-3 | CASSPGQGVFEQYF
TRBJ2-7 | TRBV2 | CASKRRNYEQYF
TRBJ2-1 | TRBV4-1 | CASSQGRENEQFF
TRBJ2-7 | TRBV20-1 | CSAAPAGTYEQYF
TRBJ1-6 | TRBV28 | CASSSPFSPLHF
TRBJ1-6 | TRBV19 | CASSGITPSSPLHF
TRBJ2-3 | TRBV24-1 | CATSATAGPSDTQYF
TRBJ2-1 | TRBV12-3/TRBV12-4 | CASSRGLAGNEQFF
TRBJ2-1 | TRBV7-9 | CASSLAFQRGYNEQFF
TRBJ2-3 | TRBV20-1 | CSAGPTVDTDTQYF
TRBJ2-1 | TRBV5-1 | CASSLISGGVDEQFF
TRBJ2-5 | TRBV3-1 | CASSQFPSGGPETQYF
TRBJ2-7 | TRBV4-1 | CASSQDTTNAYEQYF
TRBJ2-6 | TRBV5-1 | CASSLAGQGYSGANVLTF
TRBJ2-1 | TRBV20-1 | CSAATGTSGSNEQFF
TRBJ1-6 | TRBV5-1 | CASSLVGDQDSPLHF
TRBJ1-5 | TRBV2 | CASRDRVAQPQHF
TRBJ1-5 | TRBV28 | CASWRQGMVGRNMPQHF
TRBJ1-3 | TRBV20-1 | CSARDRSLRSGNTIYF
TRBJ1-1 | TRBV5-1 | CASSLESGGVGDTEAFF
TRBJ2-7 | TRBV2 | CASSGTRRGPNNEQYF
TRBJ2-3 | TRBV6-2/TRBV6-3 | CASSILTDTQYF
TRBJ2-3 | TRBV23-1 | CASSQEKTGEEGDTQYF
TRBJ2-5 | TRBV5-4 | CASSRGLAGTQETQYF
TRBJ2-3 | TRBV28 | CARGQGQNTDTQYF